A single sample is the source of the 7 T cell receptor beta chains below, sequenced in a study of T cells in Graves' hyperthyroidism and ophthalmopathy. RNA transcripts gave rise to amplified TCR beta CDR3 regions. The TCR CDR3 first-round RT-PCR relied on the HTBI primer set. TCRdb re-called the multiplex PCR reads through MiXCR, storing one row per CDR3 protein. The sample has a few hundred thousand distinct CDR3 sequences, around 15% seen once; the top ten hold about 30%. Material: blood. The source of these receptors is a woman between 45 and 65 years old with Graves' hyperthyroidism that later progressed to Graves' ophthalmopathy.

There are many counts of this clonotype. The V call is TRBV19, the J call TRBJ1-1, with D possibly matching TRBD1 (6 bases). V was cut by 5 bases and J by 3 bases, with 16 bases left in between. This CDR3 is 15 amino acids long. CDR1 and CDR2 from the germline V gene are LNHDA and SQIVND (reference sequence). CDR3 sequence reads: CASSPLGSGDTEAFF. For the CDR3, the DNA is TGTGCCAGTAGTCCCCTAGGCTCAGGGGACACTGAAGCTTTCTTT. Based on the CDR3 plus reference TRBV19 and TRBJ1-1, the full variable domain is DGGITQSPKYLFRKEGQNVTLSCEQNLNHDAMYWYRQDPGQGLRLIYYSQIVNDFQKGDIAEGYSVSREKKESFPLTVTSAQKNPTAFYLCASSPLGSGDTEAFFGQGTRLTVV.

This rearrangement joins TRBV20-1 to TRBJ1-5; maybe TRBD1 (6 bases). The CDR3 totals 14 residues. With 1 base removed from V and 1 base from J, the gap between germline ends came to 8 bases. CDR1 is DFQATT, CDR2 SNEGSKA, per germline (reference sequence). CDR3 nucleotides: TGCAGTGCTAGAGTTGGACAGAGCAATCAGCCCCAGCATTTT. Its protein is CSARVGQSNQPQHF.

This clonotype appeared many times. CDR3 sequence: CASSQEEGTNTGELFF. CDR3 coding DNA: TGTGCCAGCAGCCAAGAAGAGGGGACGAACACCGGGGAGCTGTTTTTT. The chain uses TRBV3-1 and TRBJ2-2, with D possibly being TRBD1 or TRBD2 (5 bases each). V was cut by 0 bases and J by 0 bases, with 8 bases left in between. This CDR3 comprises 16 residues. The germline gives CDR1 LGHDT, CDR2 YNNKEL (reference sequence).

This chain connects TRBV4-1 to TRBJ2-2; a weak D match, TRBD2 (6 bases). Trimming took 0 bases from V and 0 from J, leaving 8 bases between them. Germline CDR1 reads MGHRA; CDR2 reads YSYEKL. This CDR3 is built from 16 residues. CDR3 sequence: CASSQDGLSNTGELFF. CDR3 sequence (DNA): TGCGCCAGCAGCCAAGATGGACTATCGAACACCGGGGAGCTGTTTTTT.

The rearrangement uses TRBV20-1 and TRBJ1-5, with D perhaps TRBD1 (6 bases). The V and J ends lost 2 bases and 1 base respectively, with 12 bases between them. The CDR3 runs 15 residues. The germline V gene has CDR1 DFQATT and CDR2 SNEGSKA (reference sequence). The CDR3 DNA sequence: TGCAGTGCTAGAAAGGGGGGAGGGAGCAATCAGCCCCAGCATTTT. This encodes CSARKGGGSNQPQHF.

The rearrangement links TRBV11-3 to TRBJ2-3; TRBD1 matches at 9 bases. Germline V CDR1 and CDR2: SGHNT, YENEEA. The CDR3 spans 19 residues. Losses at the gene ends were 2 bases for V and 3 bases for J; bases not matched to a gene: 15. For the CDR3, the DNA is TGTGCCAGCAGCTTACAGATTGGGGACAGGGCGGTAGGTACAGATACGCAGTATTTT. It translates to CASSLQIGDRAVGTDTQYF.

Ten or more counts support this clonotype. CDR3 sequence reads: CASSDSLSEQYF. In nucleotides, the CDR3 is TGTGCCAGCAGTGACTCGCTGAGCGAGCAGTACTTC. The rearrangement links TRBV2 to TRBJ2-7; D unresolved. Germline assignment: CDR1 SNHLY and CDR2 FYNNEI. V gave up 3 bases and J gave up 6 bases, with 9 bases separating them. The CDR3 totals 12 residues.